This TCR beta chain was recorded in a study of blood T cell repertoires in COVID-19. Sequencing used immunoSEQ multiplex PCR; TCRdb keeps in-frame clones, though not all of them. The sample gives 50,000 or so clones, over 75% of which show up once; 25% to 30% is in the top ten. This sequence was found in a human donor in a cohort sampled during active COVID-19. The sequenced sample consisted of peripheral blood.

CDR3 in amino acids: CASSAVEGAETQYF. The CDR3 DNA sequence: TGCGCCAGCAGCGCGGTGGAGGGCGCGGAGACCCAGTACTTC. The genes are TRBV5-1 and TRBJ2-5, with a possible D match to TRBD2 (6 bases). CDR3 length: 14 amino acids. Germline CDR1 SGHRS, CDR2 YFSETQ. V was trimmed by 4 bases and J by 5 bases, leaving 15 bases between them.